Each of the 30 T cell receptor beta chains below was sequenced from the same sample in a study of T cell responses to AZD1222 COVID-19 vaccine. Assay used: immunoSEQ multiplex PCR; TCRdb lists only in-frame clones, some missing. The data contain approximately 110,000 clones, around 82% of them singletons. Sequenced material: peripheral blood, taken on day 0 of AZD1222 vaccination. These receptors were collected from an adult in good health.

Details on this clone: The sample holds other DNA sequences that translate to the same CDR3. The chain links TRBV9 to TRBJ1-4; D unclear. V was shortened by 1 base and J by 0 bases, with 7 bases between the two germline ends. The CDR3 spans 15 residues. Germline CDR1 is SGDLS and CDR2 is YYNGEE. CDR3 sequence reads: CASSVFDATNEKLFF. DNA for the CDR3: TGTGCCAGCAGCGTATTTGACGCAACTAATGAAAAACTGTTTTTT.

This sequence joins TRBV7-6 and TRBJ1-2; D possibly corresponds to TRBD1 (5 bases). CDR1 and CDR2 from the germline V gene are SGHVS and FNYEAQ. This CDR3 has 17 amino acids. Trimming shortened V by 6 bases and J by 5 bases, and 25 bases separated the two germline ends. CDR3 amino acids: CASSPGWGPRAEYGYTF. CDR3 sequence (DNA): TGTGCCAGCAGTCCGGGGTGGGGACCGAGGGCCGAGTATGGCTACACCTTC.

The CDR3 spells CASSEFAGGNSPLHF. The CDR3 region has the DNA TGTGCCAGCAGTGAATTCGCTGGGGGAAATTCACCCCTCCACTTT. The chain combines TRBV25-1 with TRBJ1-6, with D perhaps TRBD1 (5 bases). The CDR3 is 15 residues long. The ends were cut back, 1 base at V and 7 bases at J, with 11 bases in the middle. Looked up from germline, CDR1 is MGHDK and CDR2 is SYGVNS.

This chain uses TRBV24-1 with TRBJ1-1, with D uncertain. In germline, CDR1 is KGHDR, CDR2 SFDVKD. The V and J ends lost 3 bases and 5 bases respectively, with 12 bases between them. The CDR3 runs 14 residues. DNA for the CDR3: TGTGCCACCAGTGATGAAAAATGGGGAACTGAAGCTTTCTTT. Translated: CATSDEKWGTEAFF.

This clone was seen only once. The rearrangement joins TRBV30 to TRBJ1-6, with D uncertain. Germline CDR1 and CDR2: GTSNPN and SVGIG (reference sequence). The length of the CDR3 is 12 residues. V lost 0 bases and J lost 9, with 6 bases in between. The CDR3 DNA reads as TGTGCCTGGAGTGTGGGGATTTCACCCCTCCACTTT. Residues: CAWSVGISPLHF.

The chain couples TRBV3-1 (or the pseudogene TRBV3-2) to TRBJ1-5, with a tentative D call TRBD1 (6 bases). This CDR3 is 14 amino acids long. Trimming shortened V by 6 bases and J by 2 bases, and 11 bases separated the two germline ends. The germline V gene encodes CDR1 LGHDT and CDR2 YNNKEL (reference sequence). The CDR3 bases are TGTGCCAGCAGTCTTAGACAGGGCAATCAGCCCCAGCATTTT. Translating it yields CASSLRQGNQPQHF.

The rearrangement uses TRBV7-8 and TRBJ1-1; a possible D gene is TRBD1 (6 bases). The germline gives CDR1 SGHVS, CDR2 FQNEAQ. V gave up 2 bases and J gave up 5 bases, with 15 bases separating them. The CDR3 extends over 15 amino acids. CDR3 amino acids: CASSLSPGAGTEAFF. Here the CDR3 DNA reads TGTGCCAGCAGCTTAAGTCCAGGGGCTGGAACTGAAGCTTTCTTT. The complete variable domain, with remaining parts taken from reference TRBV7-8 and TRBJ1-1, reads GAGVSQSPRYKVAKRGQDVALRCDPISGHVSLFWYQQALGQGPEFLTYFQNEAQLDKSGLPSDRFFAERPEGSVSTLKIQRTQQEDSAVYLCASSLSPGAGTEAFFGQGTRLTVV.

The chain has TRBV5-1 and TRBJ2-5, with 7 bases lining up with TRBD1. Losses at the gene ends were 4 bases for V and 0 bases for J; bases not matched to a gene: 3. The V gene's germline CDR1 is SGHRS and CDR2 YFSETQ. CDR3 size: 14 residues. The CDR3 DNA is TGCGCCAGCAGCCTCGGGACAGACCAAGAGACCCAGTACTTC. Translation: CASSLGTDQETQYF.

CDR3 amino acids: CASSQEWASGGALQPYEQYF. The CDR3 coding sequence is TGTGCCAGCAGCCAGGAGTGGGCTAGCGGGGGGGCCCTCCAGCCCTACGAGCAGTACTTC. This chain links TRBV4-2 with TRBJ2-7; TRBD2 agrees at 12 bases. Germline trimming cut 3 bases from V and 2 bases from J; bases unmatched to any gene: 17. CDR1 and CDR2 from the germline V gene are LGHNA and YNFKEQ. The CDR3 spans 20 residues.

The chain carries TRBV7-2 and TRBJ2-2; D might be TRBD1 or TRBD2, each matching 5 bases. The CDR3 consists of 13 residues. The germline V gene encodes CDR1 SGHTA and CDR2 FQGNSA. Trimming took off 3 bases at V and 7 bases at J, with 9 bases between the two ends. CDR3 region: CASSFRDHGELFF. Written as DNA, the CDR3 is TGTGCCAGCAGCTTCAGGGACCACGGGGAGCTGTTTTTT.

This chain joins TRBV19 and TRBJ2-3; D uncertain. Germline V gene sequence: CDR1 LNHDA, CDR2 SQIVND (reference sequence). This CDR3 spans 14 amino acids. Between the trimmed V and J ends, which lost 9 bases and 4 bases, there was a span of 17 bases. The CDR3 spells CASSPFSSSDTQYF. DNA for the CDR3: TGTGCCAGCTCCCCCTTCTCGAGCTCAGATACGCAGTATTTT.

The chain uses TRBV4-3 and TRBJ1-3, with D tentatively TRBD1 (5 bases). The CDR3 spans 15 residues. Germline V gene sequence: CDR1 LGHNA, CDR2 YSLEER. Trimming cost V 0 bases and J 4 bases, with 10 bases left between them. CDR3 amino acids: CASSQDRGRGNTIYF. The DNA of the CDR3 is TGCGCCAGCAGCCAAGATAGGGGTCGCGGAAACACCATATATTTT.

The rearrangement links TRBV5-4 to TRBJ2-7; D might be TRBD1 or TRBD2, each matching 5 bases. The germline CDR1 and CDR2 sequences are SGHNT and YYREEE (reference sequence). V was shortened by 3 bases and J by 1 base, with 11 bases between the two germline ends. CDR3 size: 14 residues. CDR3 in DNA: TGTGCCAGCAGCTCCCACGGGGCATCCTACGAGCAGTACTTC. It is translated as CASSSHGASYEQYF.

The gene calls are TRBV7-6 and TRBJ2-1; D may be TRBD1 (6 bases). V was clipped by 5 bases and J by 9 bases, with 20 bases between them. This CDR3 is 15 amino acids long. Germline CDR1 is SGHVS and CDR2 is FNYEAQ. The CDR3: CASSRANRVESEQFF. CDR3 coding DNA: TGTGCCAGCAGCCGCGCAAACAGGGTTGAGAGTGAGCAGTTCTTC.

The chain has TRBV5-6 and TRBJ2-7; 10 bases are shared with TRBD2. V dropped 3 bases and J dropped 6; count of bases not matched to a gene: 3. This CDR3 contains 13 residues. Looked up from germline, CDR1 is SGHDT and CDR2 is YYEEEE. The CDR3 loop reads CASSSSSGGEQYF. As DNA, the CDR3 is TGTGCCAGCAGCTCCTCTAGCGGGGGCGAGCAGTACTTC.

This clone was seen only once. The genes are TRBV18 and TRBJ2-3; unclear D gene. The CDR3 loop spans 14 amino acids. Germline CDR1 reads KGHSH; CDR2 reads LQKENI. The V gene lost 2 bases and the J gene lost 1 base, with 7 bases spanning the gap. CDR3 bases: TGTGCCAGCTCACCAGCGGAAGGCACAGATACGCAGTATTTT. Its translation: CASSPAEGTDTQYF. The entire variable domain, with the rest obtained from reference TRBV18 and TRBJ2-3, is as follows: NAGVMQNPRHLVRRRGQEARLRCSPMKGHSHVYWYRQLPEEGLKFMVYLQKENIIDESGMPKERFSAEFPKEGPSILRIQQVVRGDSAAYFCASSPAEGTDTQYFGPGTRLTVL.

The chain carries TRBV4-2 and TRBJ1-2; the match to TRBD1 covers 9 bases. J lost 8 bases, V lost 6 bases, and 4 bases had no gene match. The CDR3 runs 12 residues. Germline values: CDR1 LGHNA, CDR2 YNFKEQ. For the CDR3, the DNA is TGTGCCAGCAGGGGGGACAGGGAGGGCTACACCTTC. Amino acids: CASRGDREGYTF.

V gene TRBV29-1 combines with J gene TRBJ2-3; D is ambiguous. The CDR3 has 14 amino acids. CDR1 and CDR2 (germline): SQVTM, ANQGSEA. Trimming left V 0 bases short and J 6 bases short, with 13 bases between. This CDR3 reads CSVEDLVPVDTQYF. CDR3 nucleotides: TGCAGCGTTGAAGATCTTGTTCCGGTGGATACGCAGTATTTT.

This clone is a singleton in its sample. The V call is TRBV7-8, the J call TRBJ2-7; D perhaps matches TRBD2 (5 bases). Trimming pared 1 base from V and 4 bases from J, leaving 11 bases between. The CDR3 spans 14 residues. Germline CDR1 and CDR2: SGHVS and FQNEAQ. CDR3 nucleotide sequence: TGTGCCAGCAGCTTAGACGGGGTTAGGTACGAGCAGTACTTC. It translates to CASSLDGVRYEQYF.

The V and J genes are TRBV6-1 and TRBJ1-3; 8 nucleotides agree with TRBD1. This CDR3 comprises 15 residues. With V trimmed by 3 bases and J by 7 bases, 8 bases remained unmatched. Germline CDR1 MNHNS, CDR2 SASEGT. The chain's CDR3 is CASSEAPGGGNTIYF. The DNA of the CDR3 is TGTGCCAGCAGTGAGGCCCCAGGGGGCGGGAACACCATATATTTT.

V and J are TRBV19 and TRBJ2-2; D assignment may be TRBD1 or TRBD2 (6 bases each). The V end was cut by 3 bases, the J end by 13 bases, with 21 bases between. Germline assignment: CDR1 LNHDA and CDR2 SQIVND (reference sequence). CDR3 length: 15 residues. For the CDR3, the DNA is TGTGCCAGTAGTATCGGGGGCGAGCCCCGCGAGGGGCTGTTTTTT. This encodes CASSIGGEPREGLFF.

V usage is TRBV27 and J usage is TRBJ1-6; TRBD1 matches 9 bases. With V trimmed by 6 bases and J by 1 base, 4 bases remained unmatched. This CDR3 has 16 amino acids. Per the germline V gene, CDR1 is MNHEY and CDR2 is SMNVEV (reference sequence). CDR3 bases: TGTGCCAGCAGCCCGACAGGGGGATCCTATAATTCACCCCTCCACTTT. Translating it yields CASSPTGGSYNSPLHF.

The V gene is TRBV28, the J gene TRBJ1-5; D is unclear. Germline assignment: CDR1 MDHEN and CDR2 SYDVKM. The CDR3 extends over 13 amino acids. The ends were cut back, 3 bases at V and 9 bases at J, with 12 bases in the middle. CDR3 sequence (DNA): TGTGCCAGCAGTTTTGGAGGCCAGAGGCCCCAGCATTTT. It yields the protein CASSFGGQRPQHF. Filled out from reference TRBV28 and TRBJ1-5, the complete variable domain reads DVKVTQSSRYLVKRTGEKVFLECVQDMDHENMFWYRQDPGLGLRLIYFSYDVKMKEKGDIPEGYSVSREKKERFSLILESASTNQTSMYLCASSFGGQRPQHFGDGTRLSIL.

The chain links TRBV29-1 to TRBJ1-6; D is possibly TRBD1 (6 bases). From germline, CDR1 is SQVTM and CDR2 ANQGSEA. The V gene lost 6 bases and the J gene lost 9 bases, with 15 bases spanning the gap. The CDR3 is 13 residues long. In nucleotides, the CDR3 is TGCAGCGTAAGACACAGGGAGGGTTCACCCCTCCACTTT. Its translation: CSVRHREGSPLHF.

This chain connects TRBV6-5 to TRBJ2-7; D is uncertain. The V end lost 6 bases, the J end lost 5 bases, and 8 bases lay between the germline ends. The germline gives CDR1 MNHEY, CDR2 SVGAGI. This CDR3 has 11 residues. The CDR3 DNA follows: TGTGCCAGCAGCTCGCTGCACGAGCAGTACTTC. Protein product: CASSSLHEQYF.

Worth noting for this clone: One junction end does not reproduce the germline sequence, and a read error may be involved. The V and J genes are TRBV7-2 and TRBJ2-5; 8 bases agree with TRBD2. Germline lookup yields CDR1 SGHTA and CDR2 FQGNSA. The CDR3 sequence is 17 residues long. CDR3: CASSPTRLARYQESQYF. DNA of the CDR3: TGTGCCAGCAGCCCGACCCGACTAGCGCGGTACCAAGAGAGCCAGTACTTC.

V and J are TRBV10-3 and TRBJ1-1; perhaps TRBD1 as D (6 bases). Germline CDR1 is ENHRY and CDR2 is SYGVKD. V was clipped by 6 bases and J by 4 bases, with 12 bases between them. This CDR3 contains 13 residues. CDR3 bases: TGTGCCATCAGGCCCCAGGGGAGCACTGAAGCTTTCTTT. The encoded protein is CAIRPQGSTEAFF.

This chain uses TRBV24-1 with TRBJ1-5; possibly TRBD1 for D (5 bases). Per the germline V gene, CDR1 is KGHDR and CDR2 is SFDVKD. V was clipped by 6 bases and J by 7 bases, with 18 bases between them. This CDR3 comprises 15 residues. CDR3 DNA sequence: TGTGCCACCAGTTCAGGGTCCCGAGGTGGGCAGCCCCAGCATTTT. Translating gives CATSSGSRGGQPQHF.

The CDR3 nucleotides read TGTGCTAGTGGTTTGGTAAGGGGGACTGAAGCTTTCTTT. This translates into CASGLVRGTEAFF. This chain uses TRBV12-5 with TRBJ1-1, with a weak D call TRBD1 (6 bases). Germline CDR1 and CDR2: LGHNT and FRNRAP. V lost 0 bases and J 5 bases, leaving 7 bases between the germline ends. The CDR3 is made up of 13 amino acids.

The V and J genes are TRBV4-2 and TRBJ2-1, with TRBD2 matching 7 bases. Germline V CDR1 and CDR2: LGHNA, YNFKEQ. The CDR3 has 14 residues. The J segment lost 8 bases and the V segment lost 3 bases, leaving 7 bases of the junction unmatched. The CDR3 here is CASSQGGFGDEQFF. The CDR3 DNA reads as TGTGCCAGCAGCCAGGGGGGGTTTGGGGATGAGCAGTTCTTC.